The sequence of this TCR beta chain was determined in a study of identical twins. This clonotype was seen more than once but under ten times. Carrying unique molecular identifiers, the cDNA also gained a universal primer site through template switching. Using its own MiXCR run on the 5' RACE reads, TCRdb lists one record per CDR3 protein. The table records some 560,000 distinct CDR3 sequences, 9.6% of them present only once. Only healthy Caucasians were enrolled as donors. This CDR3 comprises 16 residues. Germline V CDR1 and CDR2: SNHLY, FYNNEI. V shed 8 bases and J shed 3 bases, with 22 bases lying between them. These data were also reused for a study on yellow fever vaccine responses in identical twins. From that study: Twins reportedly appeared to share part of their vaccine T cell response while keeping part individual.

The V call is TRBV2, the J call TRBJ1-1; D unclear. The clonotype was recovered from a woman aged 18 to 35 in good health. The sample comprised PBMCs. The CDR3 sequence is CASEGGRPGGYTEAFF. The CDR3 DNA reads TGTGCCAGCGAAGGAGGCAGGCCGGGTGGGTACACTGAAGCTTTCTTT.